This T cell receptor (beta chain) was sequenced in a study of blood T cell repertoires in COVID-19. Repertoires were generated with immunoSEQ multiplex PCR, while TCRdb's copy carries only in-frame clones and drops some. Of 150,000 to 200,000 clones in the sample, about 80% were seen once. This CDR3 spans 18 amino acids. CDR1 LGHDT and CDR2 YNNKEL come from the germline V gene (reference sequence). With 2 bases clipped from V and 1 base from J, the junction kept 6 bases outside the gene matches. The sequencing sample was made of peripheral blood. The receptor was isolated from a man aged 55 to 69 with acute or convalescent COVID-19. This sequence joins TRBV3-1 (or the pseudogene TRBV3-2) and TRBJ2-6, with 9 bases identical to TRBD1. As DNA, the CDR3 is TGTGCCAGCAGCCAACACCGGGACAGGGTATCTGGGGCCAACGTCCTGACTTTC. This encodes CASSQHRDRVSGANVLTF.